This T cell receptor beta chain is drawn from a study of PD-1 blockade in classical Hodgkin lymphoma. Time point: newly diagnosed, previously untreated cHL patient sample. Measured with immunoSEQ multiplex PCR; TCRdb has only the in-frame clones, and not every one. The sample has 25,000 to 35,000 clones; roughly 92% are singletons. With respect to this clone: Antigen specificity is unknown.

The V gene end was trimmed by 4 bases and the J gene end by 4 bases; junction bases not matched to a gene: 10. The CDR3 sequence is 17 residues long. Looked up from germline, CDR1 is LNHDA and CDR2 is SQIVND (reference sequence). Study-wide findings and caveats: Why the repertoires differ is still unclear, perhaps disease activity or prior therapy.

V usage is TRBV19 and J usage is TRBJ1-2; 12 bases are shared with TRBD1. The clonotype was recovered from a human donor with classical Hodgkin lymphoma. The sequencing sample was made of peripheral blood mononuclear cells (PBMCs). The chain's CDR3 is CASSRGQGAQGIYGYTF. In nucleotides, the CDR3 is TGTGCCAGTAGTAGGGGACAGGGGGCGCAAGGGATCTATGGCTACACCTTC.